The entry that follows covers one TCR beta chain sequence. CDR1 MNHEY and CDR2 SMNVEV come from the germline V gene (reference sequence). With 2 bases removed from V and 1 base from J, the gap between germline ends came to 8 bases. The CDR3 is 14 amino acids. Here immunoSEQ multiplex PCR was the method, and the copy in TCRdb shows in-frame clones only, minus some. The profile shows tens of thousands of clones, roughly 92% of them singletons. The data stem from a study of T cell changes during pregnancy in multiple sclerosis. The chain employs TRBV27 and TRBJ1-1; no reliable D call. The sequencing used CD8+ T cells from peripheral blood mononuclear cells, collected in the second trimester of pregnancy. The TCR originated in a female donor with multiple sclerosis, enrolled in a pregnancy study. The CDR3 coding sequence is TGTGCCAGCAGTTTACGACGGGAGAACACTGAAGCTTTCTTT. It is translated as CASSLRRENTEAFF.